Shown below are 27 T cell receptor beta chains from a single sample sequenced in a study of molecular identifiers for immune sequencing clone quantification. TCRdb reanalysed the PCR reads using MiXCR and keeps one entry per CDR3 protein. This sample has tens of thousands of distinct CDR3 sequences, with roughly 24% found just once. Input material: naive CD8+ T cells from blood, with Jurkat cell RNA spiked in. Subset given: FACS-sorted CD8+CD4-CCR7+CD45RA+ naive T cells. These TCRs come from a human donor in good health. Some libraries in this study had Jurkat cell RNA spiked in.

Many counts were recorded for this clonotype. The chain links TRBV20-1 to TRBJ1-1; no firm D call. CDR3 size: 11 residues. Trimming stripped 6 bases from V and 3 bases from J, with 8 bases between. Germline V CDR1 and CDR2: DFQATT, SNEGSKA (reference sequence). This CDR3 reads CSAPLDTEAFF. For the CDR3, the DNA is TGCAGTGCACCGCTAGACACTGAAGCTTTCTTT.

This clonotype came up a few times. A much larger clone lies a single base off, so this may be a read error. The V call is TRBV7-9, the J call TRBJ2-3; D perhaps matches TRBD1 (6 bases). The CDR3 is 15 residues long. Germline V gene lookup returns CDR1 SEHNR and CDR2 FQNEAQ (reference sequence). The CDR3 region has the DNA TGTGCCAGCAGCCACGCATCCAGGGGCACAGCTACGCAGTATTTT. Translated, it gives CASSHASRGTATQYF.

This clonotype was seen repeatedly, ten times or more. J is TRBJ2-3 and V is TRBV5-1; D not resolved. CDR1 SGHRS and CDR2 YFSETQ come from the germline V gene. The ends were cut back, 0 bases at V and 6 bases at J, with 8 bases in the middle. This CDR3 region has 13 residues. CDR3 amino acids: CASSLGLKDTQYF. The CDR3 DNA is TGCGCCAGCAGCTTGGGGCTTAAGGATACGCAGTATTTT.

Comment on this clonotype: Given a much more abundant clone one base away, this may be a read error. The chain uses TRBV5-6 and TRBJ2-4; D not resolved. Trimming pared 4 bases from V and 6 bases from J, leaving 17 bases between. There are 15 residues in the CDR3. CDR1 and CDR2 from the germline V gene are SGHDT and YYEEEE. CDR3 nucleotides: TGTGCCAGCAGCCCACAGTATGAAGGCAGAAACATTCAGTACTTC. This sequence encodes CASSPQYEGRNIQYF.

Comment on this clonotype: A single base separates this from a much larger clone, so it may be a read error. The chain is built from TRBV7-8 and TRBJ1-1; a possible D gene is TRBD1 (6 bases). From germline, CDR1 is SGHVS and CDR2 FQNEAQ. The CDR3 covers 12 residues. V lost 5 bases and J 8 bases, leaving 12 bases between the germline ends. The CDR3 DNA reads TGTGCCAGCAGCCTGGGGGCCGACGAAGCTTTCTTT. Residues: CASSLGADEAFF.

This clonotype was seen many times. The CDR3 is CASKTGLAGGPGADTQYF. The DNA for the CDR3 is TGTGCCAGCAAGACGGGACTAGCGGGAGGGCCTGGGGCAGATACGCAGTATTTT. V is TRBV2 and J is TRBJ2-3, with 16 bases aligning to TRBD2. Germline CDR1 is SNHLY and CDR2 is FYNNEI. This CDR3 has 18 amino acids. The trim removed 7 bases at V and 4 bases at J, leaving 11 bases unmatched.

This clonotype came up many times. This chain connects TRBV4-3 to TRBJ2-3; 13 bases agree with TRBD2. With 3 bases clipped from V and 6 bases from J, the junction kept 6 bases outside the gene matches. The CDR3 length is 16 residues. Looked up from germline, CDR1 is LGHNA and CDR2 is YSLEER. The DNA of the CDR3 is TGCGCCAGCAGCCAGAGGTGGACTAGCGGGAGTGATACGCAGTATTTT. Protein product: CASSQRWTSGSDTQYF.

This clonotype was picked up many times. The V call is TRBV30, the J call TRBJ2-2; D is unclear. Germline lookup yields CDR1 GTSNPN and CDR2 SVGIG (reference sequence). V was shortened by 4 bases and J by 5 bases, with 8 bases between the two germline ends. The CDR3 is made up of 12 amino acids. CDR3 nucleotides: TGTGCCTGGACTGTGGAGACCGGGGAGCTGTTTTTT. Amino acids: CAWTVETGELFF.

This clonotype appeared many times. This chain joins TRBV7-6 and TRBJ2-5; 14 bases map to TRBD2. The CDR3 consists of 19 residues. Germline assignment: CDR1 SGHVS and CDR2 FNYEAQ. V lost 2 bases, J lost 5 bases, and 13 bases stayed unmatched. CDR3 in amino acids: CASSLPTGTSGRVKETQYF. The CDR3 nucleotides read TGTGCCAGCAGCTTACCCACCGGGACTAGCGGGAGAGTGAAGGAGACCCAGTACTTC.

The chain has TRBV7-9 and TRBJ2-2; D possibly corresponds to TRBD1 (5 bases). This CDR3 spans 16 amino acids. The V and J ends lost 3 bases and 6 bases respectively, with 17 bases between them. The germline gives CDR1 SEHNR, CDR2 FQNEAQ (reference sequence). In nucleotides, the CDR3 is TGTGCCAGCAGCTTCCCCCCTACAGGCTCGGCCGGGGAGCTGTTTTTT. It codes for CASSFPPTGSAGELFF.

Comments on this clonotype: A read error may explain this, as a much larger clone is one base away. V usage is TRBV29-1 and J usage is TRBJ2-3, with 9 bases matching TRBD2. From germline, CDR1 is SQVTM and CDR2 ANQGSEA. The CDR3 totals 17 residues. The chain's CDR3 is CSVEGWASGENTDTQSF. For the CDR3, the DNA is TGCAGCGTTGAAGGGTGGGCTAGCGGGGAAAACACAGATACGCAGTCTTTT.

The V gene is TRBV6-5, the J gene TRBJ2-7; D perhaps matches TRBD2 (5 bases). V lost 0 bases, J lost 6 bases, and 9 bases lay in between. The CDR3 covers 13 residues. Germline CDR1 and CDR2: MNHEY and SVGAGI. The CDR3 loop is CASSYSAGVEQYF. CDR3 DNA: TGTGCCAGCAGTTACTCCGCCGGGGTCGAGCAGTACTTC.

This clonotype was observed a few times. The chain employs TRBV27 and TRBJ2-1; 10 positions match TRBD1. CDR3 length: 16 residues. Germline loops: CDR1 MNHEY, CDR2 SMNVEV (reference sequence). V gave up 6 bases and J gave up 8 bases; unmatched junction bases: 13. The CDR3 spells CASRYTGTGAYDEQFF. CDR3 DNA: TGTGCCAGCAGATATACCGGGACAGGGGCCTATGATGAGCAGTTCTTC.

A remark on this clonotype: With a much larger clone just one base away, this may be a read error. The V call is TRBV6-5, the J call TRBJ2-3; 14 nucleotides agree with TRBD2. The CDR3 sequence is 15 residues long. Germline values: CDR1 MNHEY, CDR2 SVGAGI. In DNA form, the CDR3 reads TGTGCCAGCAAGGGACTAGCGGGAGTGACAGATACGCTGTATTTT. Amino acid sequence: CASKGLAGVTDTLYF.

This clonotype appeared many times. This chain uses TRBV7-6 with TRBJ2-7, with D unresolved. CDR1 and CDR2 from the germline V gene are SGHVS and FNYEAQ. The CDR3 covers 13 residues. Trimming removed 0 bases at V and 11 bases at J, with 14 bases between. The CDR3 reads CASSLAEKQKEYF. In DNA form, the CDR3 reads TGTGCCAGCAGCTTAGCGGAAAAACAAAAGGAGTACTTC.

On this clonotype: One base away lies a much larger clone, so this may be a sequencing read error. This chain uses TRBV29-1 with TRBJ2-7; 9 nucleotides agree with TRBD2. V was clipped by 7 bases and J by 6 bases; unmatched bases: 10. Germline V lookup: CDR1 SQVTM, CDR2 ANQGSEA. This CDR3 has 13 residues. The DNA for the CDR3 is TGCAGCGCGATGGGCAGCGGGAGGCGCGAGCAGTACTTC. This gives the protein CSAMGSGRREQYF.

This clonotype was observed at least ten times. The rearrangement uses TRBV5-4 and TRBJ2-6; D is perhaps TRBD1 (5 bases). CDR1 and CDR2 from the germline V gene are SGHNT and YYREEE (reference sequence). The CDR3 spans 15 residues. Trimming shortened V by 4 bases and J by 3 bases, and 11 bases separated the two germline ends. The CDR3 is CASSLAGFGANVLTF. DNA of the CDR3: TGTGCCAGCAGCCTCGCAGGGTTTGGGGCCAACGTCCTGACTTTC.

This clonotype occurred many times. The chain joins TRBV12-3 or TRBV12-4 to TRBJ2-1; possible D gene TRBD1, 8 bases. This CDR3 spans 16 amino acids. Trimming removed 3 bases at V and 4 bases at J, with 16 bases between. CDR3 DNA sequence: TGTGCCAGCAGTTTCCGGACAGGGAGGGGGTACAATGAGCAGTTCTTC. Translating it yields CASSFRTGRGYNEQFF.

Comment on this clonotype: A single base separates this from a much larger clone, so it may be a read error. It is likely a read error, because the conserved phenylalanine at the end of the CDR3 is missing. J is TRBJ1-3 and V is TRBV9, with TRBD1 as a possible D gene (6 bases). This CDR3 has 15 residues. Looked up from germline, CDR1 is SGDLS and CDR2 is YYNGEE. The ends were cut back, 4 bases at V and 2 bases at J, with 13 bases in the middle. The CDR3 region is CASSIAGTPGNTIYL. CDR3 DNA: TGTGCCAGCAGCATCGCCGGGACACCTGGAAACACCATATATCTT.

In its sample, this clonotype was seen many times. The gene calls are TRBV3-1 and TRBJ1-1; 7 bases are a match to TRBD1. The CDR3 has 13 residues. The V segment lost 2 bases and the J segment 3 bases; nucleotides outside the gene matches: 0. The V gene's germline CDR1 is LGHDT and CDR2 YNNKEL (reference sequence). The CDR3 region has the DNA TGTGCCAGCAGCCAACAGGGGGACACTGAAGCTTTCTTT. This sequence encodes CASSQQGDTEAFF.

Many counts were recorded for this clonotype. Here the CDR3 reads CASSWTPSETQYF. Here the CDR3 DNA reads TGTGCCAGCAGTTGGACCCCTTCGGAGACCCAGTACTTC. This chain joins TRBV6-5 and TRBJ2-5; D unclear. This CDR3 is 13 amino acids long. Germline-derived CDR1 and CDR2 are MNHEY and SVGAGI. V dropped 4 bases and J dropped 5 bases, with 11 bases sitting between them.

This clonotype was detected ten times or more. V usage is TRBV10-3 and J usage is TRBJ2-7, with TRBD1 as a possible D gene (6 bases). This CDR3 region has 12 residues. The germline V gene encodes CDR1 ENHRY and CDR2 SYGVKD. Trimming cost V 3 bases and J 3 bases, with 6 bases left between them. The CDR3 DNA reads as TGTGCCATCAGTGACAGGGGCTACGAGCAGTACTTC. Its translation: CAISDRGYEQYF.

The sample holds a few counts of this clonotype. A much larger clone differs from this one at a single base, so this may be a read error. Here the CDR3 reads CASSQAQGAYGQYF. Written as DNA, the CDR3 is TGCGCCAGCAGCCAAGCCCAGGGGGCTTACGGGCAGTACTTC. The rearrangement uses TRBV4-1 and TRBJ2-7, with 8 nucleotides matching TRBD1. The CDR3 extends over 14 amino acids. Germline-derived CDR1 and CDR2 are MGHRA and YSYEKL.

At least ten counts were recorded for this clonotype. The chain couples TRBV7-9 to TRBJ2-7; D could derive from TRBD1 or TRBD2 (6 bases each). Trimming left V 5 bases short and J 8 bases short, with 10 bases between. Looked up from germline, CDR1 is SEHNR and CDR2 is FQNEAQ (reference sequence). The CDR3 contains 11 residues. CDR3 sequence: CASSLGGQQYF. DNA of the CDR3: TGTGCCAGCAGCCTAGGGGGGCAGCAGTACTTC. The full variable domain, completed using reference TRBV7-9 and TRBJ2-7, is DTGVSQNPRHKITKRGQNVTFRCDPISEHNRLYWYRQTLGQGPEFLTYFQNEAQLEKSRLLSDRFSAERPKGSFSTLEIQRTEQGDSAMYLCASSLGGQQYFGPGTRLTVT.

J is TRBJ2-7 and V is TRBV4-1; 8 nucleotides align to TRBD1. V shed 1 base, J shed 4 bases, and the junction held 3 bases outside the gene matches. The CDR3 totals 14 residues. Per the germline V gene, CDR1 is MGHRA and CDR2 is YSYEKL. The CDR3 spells CASSQVDRGYEQYF. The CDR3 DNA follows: TGCGCCAGCAGCCAAGTAGACAGGGGTTACGAGCAGTACTTC.

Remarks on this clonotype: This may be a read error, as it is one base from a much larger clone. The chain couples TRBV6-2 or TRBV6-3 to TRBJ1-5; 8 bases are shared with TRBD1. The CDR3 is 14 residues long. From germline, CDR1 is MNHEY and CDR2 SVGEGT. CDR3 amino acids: CTSSYTGGREPQHF. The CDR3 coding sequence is TGTACCAGCAGCTACACAGGGGGAAGGGAGCCCCAGCATTTT.

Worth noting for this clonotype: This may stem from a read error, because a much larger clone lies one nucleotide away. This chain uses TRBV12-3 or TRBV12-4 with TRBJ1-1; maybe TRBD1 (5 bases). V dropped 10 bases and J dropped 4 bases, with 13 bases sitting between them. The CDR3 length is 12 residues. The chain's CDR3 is CANGKTVTEAFF. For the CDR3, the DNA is TGTGCCAACGGCAAGACAGTCACTGAAGCTTTCTTT.